Below, one T cell receptor beta chain is given with its context. The sample comes from a study of T cell responses to AZD1222 COVID-19 vaccine. Germline V gene data show CDR1 as MNHEY and CDR2 as SMNVEV (reference sequence). V shed 2 bases, J shed 5 bases, and the junction held 5 bases outside the gene matches. The CDR3 has 14 amino acids. Sequencing used immunoSEQ multiplex PCR; TCRdb keeps in-frame clones, though not all of them. This sample has 150,000 or so clones, with approximately 89% found just once. The specimen was peripheral blood, collected 28 days after the second AZD1222 dose. The chain couples TRBV27 to TRBJ2-5; 7 bases are a match to TRBD1. This TCR was recovered from an adult who received the AZD1222 COVID-19 vaccine. CDR3: CASSLQGGRETQYF. The DNA of the CDR3 is TGTGCCAGCAGTTTACAAGGGGGCCGGGAGACCCAGTACTTC.